This TCR beta chain was sequenced for a study of blood T cell repertoires in COVID-19. Germline CDR1 and CDR2: WNHNN and SYGVQD (reference sequence). V lost 0 bases and J 14 bases, leaving 11 bases between the germline ends. The CDR3 covers 12 residues. TCRdb's copy holds only in-frame clones and misses some; the assay was immunoSEQ multiplex PCR. Among about 200,000 clones listed, 81% were seen once. The chain uses TRBV10-1 and TRBJ2-1; tentative D call: TRBD2 (6 bases). The TCR originated in a woman older than 75 with acute or convalescent COVID-19. The source material was peripheral blood. The CDR3 region has the DNA TGCGCCAGCAGTGAGTCGGGGGGTTATGAGTTCTTC. Protein product: CASSESGGYEFF.